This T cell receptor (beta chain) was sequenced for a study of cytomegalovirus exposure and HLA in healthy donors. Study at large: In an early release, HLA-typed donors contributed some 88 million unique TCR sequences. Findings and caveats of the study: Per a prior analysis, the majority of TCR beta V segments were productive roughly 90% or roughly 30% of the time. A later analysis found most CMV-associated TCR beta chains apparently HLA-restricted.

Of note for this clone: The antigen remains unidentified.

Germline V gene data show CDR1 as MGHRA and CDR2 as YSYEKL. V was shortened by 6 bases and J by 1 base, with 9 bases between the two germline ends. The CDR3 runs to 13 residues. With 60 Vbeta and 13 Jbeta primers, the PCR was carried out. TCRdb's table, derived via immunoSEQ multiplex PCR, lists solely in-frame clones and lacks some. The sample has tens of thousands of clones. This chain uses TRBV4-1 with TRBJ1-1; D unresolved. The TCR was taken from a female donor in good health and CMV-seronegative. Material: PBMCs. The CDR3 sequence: CASRPRGNTEAFF. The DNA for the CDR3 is TGCGCCAGCAGACCCCGGGGGAACACTGAAGCTTTCTTT.